This TCR beta chain is drawn from a study of blood T cell repertoires in COVID-19. On the study more broadly: Sites in the United States, Italy and Spain provided acute and convalescent COVID-19 samples. PBMCs, B-cell-depleted T cells, or T cells provided the cDNA or gDNA that made up the material.

This CDR3 is built from 13 residues. Germline CDR1 reads SGHNT; CDR2 reads YYREEE (reference sequence). V dropped 3 bases and J dropped 4; count of bases not matched to a gene: 4. Authors' methods: Reference gene primer amplification gave nucleated cell count estimates. Some clones are missing from TCRdb's copy, which holds only in-frame ones; the method was immunoSEQ multiplex PCR. That table supplies the V and J calls and clone size; D and trimming were determined from the DNA. The repertoire holds around 56,000 clones, with approximately 90% as singletons. Sequenced: peripheral blood. The genes are TRBV5-4 and TRBJ2-7; 7 positions match TRBD1. This sequence originates from an elderly man with acute or convalescent COVID-19. CDR3 amino acids: CASSSGTAYEQYF. CDR3 nucleotides: TGTGCCAGCAGCTCCGGGACAGCATACGAGCAGTACTTC. The full variable domain, rest sourced from reference TRBV5-4 and TRBJ2-7, is ETGVTQSPTHLIKTRGQQVTLRCSSQSGHNTVSWYQQALGQGPQFIFQYYREEENGRGNFPPRFSGLQFPNYSSELNVNALELDDSALYLCASSSGTAYEQYFGPGTRLTVT.